This T cell receptor (beta chain) was obtained from a study of Graves' ophthalmopathy and Graves' hyperthyroidism. Whole-study findings and limits: Most expanded thyroid clonotypes above 0.001 frequency also appeared in blood.

To note about this clonotype: Antigen unknown.

The germline gives CDR1 MDHEN, CDR2 SYDVKM. The J segment lost 2 bases and the V segment lost 6 bases, leaving 4 bases of the junction unmatched. CDR3 length: 14 residues. Ophthalmopathic donors had moderate-to-severe activity, CAS ≥3 and NOSPECS ≥4, with disease that had lasted under 3 months. The sequenced template was RNA, covering the TCR beta CDR3 region. HTBI primers primed a first-round RT-PCR, and a second-round multiplex PCR followed. From the multiplex PCR reads, TCRdb called clonotypes with MiXCR, one entry per CDR3 protein. This sample has 340,000 or so distinct CDR3 sequences; 17% occur once, and the top ten carry roughly 12%.

Sequenced: peripheral blood. The chain links TRBV28 to TRBJ1-3; 7 positions match TRBD1. The clonotype originates from an adult man with Graves' ophthalmopathy. In nucleotides, the CDR3 is TGTGCCAGCAGAGAAACAGGGGCTGGAAACACCATATATTTT. This translates into CASRETGAGNTIYF. Filled out from reference TRBV28 and TRBJ1-3, the complete variable domain reads DVKVTQSSRYLVKRTGEKVFLECVQDMDHENMFWYRQDPGLGLRLIYFSYDVKMKEKGDIPEGYSVSREKKERFSLILESASTNQTSMYLCASRETGAGNTIYFGEGSWLTVV.